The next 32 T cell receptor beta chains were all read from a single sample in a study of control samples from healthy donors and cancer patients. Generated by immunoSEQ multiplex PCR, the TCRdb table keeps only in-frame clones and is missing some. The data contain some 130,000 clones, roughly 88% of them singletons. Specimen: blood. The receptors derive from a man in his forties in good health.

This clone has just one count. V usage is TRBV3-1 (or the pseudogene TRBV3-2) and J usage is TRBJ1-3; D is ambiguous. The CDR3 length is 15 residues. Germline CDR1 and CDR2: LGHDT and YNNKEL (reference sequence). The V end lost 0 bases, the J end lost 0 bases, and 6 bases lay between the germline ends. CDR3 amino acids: CASSQDNISGNTIYF. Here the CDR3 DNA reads TGTGCCAGCAGCCAAGATAACATCTCTGGAAACACCATATATTTT.

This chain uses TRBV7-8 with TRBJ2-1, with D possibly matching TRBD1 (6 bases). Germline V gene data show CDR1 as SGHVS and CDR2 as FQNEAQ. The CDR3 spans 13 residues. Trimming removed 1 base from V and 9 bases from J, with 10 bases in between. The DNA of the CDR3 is TGTGCCAGCAGCTTAGTACAGGGTAGTGAGCAGTTCTTC. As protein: CASSLVQGSEQFF.

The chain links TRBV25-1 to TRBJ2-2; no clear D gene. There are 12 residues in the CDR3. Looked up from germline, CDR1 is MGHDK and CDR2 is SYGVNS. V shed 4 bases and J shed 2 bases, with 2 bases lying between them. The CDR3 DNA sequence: TGTGCCAGCAGTGTCAACACCGGGGAGCTGTTTTTT. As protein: CASSVNTGELFF.

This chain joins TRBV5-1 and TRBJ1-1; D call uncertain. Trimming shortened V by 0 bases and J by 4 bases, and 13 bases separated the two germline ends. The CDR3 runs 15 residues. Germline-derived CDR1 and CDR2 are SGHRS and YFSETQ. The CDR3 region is CASSLASSGSTEAFF. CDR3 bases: TGCGCCAGCAGCTTGGCTAGCAGTGGTAGCACTGAAGCTTTCTTT.

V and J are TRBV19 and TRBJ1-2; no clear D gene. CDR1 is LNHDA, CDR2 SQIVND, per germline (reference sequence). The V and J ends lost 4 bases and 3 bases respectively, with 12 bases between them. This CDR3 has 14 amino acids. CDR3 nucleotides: TGTGCCAGTAGTACCTGGACGGCGGACTATGGCTACACCTTC. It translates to CASSTWTADYGYTF.

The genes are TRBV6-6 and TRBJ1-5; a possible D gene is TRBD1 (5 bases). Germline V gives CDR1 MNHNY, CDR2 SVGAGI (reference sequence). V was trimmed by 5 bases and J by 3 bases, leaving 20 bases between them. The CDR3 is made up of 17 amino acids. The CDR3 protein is CASSHLRGGTHNQPQHF. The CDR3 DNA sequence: TGTGCCAGCAGTCACCTTCGGGGAGGGACCCACAATCAGCCCCAGCATTTT.

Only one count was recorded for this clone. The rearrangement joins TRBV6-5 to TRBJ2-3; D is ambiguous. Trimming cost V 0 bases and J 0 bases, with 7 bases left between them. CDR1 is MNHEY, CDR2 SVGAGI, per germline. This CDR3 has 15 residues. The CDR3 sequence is CASSYSGRSTDTQYF. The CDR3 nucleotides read TGTGCCAGCAGTTACTCGGGCAGGAGCACAGATACGCAGTATTTT.

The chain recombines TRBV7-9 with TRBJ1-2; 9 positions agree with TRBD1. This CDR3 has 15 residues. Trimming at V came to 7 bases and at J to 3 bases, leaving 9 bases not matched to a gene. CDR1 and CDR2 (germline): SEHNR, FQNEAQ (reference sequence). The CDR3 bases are TGTGCCAGCACCGAACAGGGGGCAATCGACTATGGCTACACCTTC. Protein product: CASTEQGAIDYGYTF.

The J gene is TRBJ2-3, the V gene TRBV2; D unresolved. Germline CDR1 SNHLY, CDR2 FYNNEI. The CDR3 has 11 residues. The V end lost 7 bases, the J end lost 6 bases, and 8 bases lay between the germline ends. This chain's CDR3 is CASTVYDTQYF. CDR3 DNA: TGTGCCAGCACGGTTTATGATACGCAGTATTTT.

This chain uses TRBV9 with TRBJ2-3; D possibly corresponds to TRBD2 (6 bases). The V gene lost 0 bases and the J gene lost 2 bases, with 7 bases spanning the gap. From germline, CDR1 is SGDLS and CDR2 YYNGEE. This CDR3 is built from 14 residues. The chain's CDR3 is CASSVGTITDTQYF. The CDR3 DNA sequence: TGTGCCAGCAGCGTAGGGACTATCACAGATACGCAGTATTTT.

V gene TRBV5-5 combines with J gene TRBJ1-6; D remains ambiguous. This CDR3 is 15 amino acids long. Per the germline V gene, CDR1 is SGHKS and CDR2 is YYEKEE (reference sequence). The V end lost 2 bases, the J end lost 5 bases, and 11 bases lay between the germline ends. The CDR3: CASSLEGLNNSPLHF. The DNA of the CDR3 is TGTGCCAGCAGCTTAGAGGGCCTTAATAATTCACCCCTCCACTTT.

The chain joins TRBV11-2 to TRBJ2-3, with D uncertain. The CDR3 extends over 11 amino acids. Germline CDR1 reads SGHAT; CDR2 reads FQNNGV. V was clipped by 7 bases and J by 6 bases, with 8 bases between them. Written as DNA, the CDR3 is TGTGCCAGCACCAACGCGGATACGCAGTATTTT. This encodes CASTNADTQYF.

The CDR3 coding sequence is TGCGCCAGTAAAACATCCGGGACAGGAATACACGAGCAGTACTTC. Translation gives CASKTSGTGIHEQYF. The rearrangement uses TRBV5-1 and TRBJ2-7; the match to TRBD1 covers 8 bases. CDR3 length: 15 residues. With 8 bases clipped from V and 5 bases from J, the junction kept 15 bases outside the gene matches. In germline, CDR1 is SGHRS, CDR2 YFSETQ.

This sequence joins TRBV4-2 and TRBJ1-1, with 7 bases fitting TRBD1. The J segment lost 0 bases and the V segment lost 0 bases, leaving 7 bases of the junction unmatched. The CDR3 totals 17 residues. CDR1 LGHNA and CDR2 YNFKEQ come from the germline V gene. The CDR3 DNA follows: TGTGCCAGCAGCCAAGATTGGGACAGATACATGAACACTGAAGCTTTCTTT. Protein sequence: CASSQDWDRYMNTEAFF.

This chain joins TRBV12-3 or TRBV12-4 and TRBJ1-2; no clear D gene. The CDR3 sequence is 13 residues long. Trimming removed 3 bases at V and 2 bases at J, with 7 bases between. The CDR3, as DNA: TGTGCCAGCAGTTTCAGCGCAAACTATGGCTACACCTTC. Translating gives CASSFSANYGYTF.

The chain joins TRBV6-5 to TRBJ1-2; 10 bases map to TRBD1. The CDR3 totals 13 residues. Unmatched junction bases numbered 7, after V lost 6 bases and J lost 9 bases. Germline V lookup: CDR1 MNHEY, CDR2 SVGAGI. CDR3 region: CASSQGQGMSYTF. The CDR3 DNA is TGTGCCAGCAGCCAGGGACAGGGGATGAGCTACACCTTC.

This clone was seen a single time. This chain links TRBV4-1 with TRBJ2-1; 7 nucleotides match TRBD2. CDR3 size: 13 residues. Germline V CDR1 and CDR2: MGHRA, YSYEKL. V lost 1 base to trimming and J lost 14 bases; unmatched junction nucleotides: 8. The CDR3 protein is CASSQGTSGGEFF. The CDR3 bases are TGCGCCAGCAGCCAAGGGACTAGTGGGGGGGAGTTCTTC.

The CDR3 DNA is TGTGCCTGGAGTGTACCAAGACAGGGTAATCAGCCCCAGCATTTT. This codes for CAWSVPRQGNQPQHF. The gene calls are TRBV30 and TRBJ1-5; 7 bases agree with TRBD1. This CDR3 is 15 amino acids long. V lost 0 bases, J lost 4 bases, and 6 bases stayed unmatched. CDR1 is GTSNPN and CDR2 is SVGIG in the germline V gene (reference sequence). Full variable domain (rest looked up from reference TRBV30 and TRBJ1-5): SQTIHQWPATLVQPVGSPLSLECTVEGTSNPNLYWYRQAAGRGLQLLFYSVGIGQISSEVPQNLSASRPQDRQFILSSKKLLLSDSGFYLCAWSVPRQGNQPQHFGDGTRLSIL.

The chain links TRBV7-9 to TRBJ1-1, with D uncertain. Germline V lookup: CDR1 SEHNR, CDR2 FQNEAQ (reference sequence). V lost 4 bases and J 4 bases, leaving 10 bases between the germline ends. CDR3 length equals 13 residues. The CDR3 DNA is TGTGCCAGCAGCTCCCCGTTAACCACTGAAGCTTTCTTT. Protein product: CASSSPLTTEAFF.

Here the CDR3 DNA reads TGTGCCAGTAGAAGAGCGGGGTACAATGAGCAGTTCTTC. This encodes CASRRAGYNEQFF. The chain carries TRBV19 and TRBJ2-1; 7 bases are a match to TRBD2. CDR1 is LNHDA, CDR2 SQIVND, per germline (reference sequence). The CDR3 is 13 amino acids. V lost 6 bases and J lost 4; bases outside the gene matches: 3.

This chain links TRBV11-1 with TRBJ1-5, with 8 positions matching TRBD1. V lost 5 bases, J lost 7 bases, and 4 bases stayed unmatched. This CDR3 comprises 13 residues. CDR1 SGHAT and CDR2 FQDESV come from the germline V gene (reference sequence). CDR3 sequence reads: CASSPDRGQPQHF. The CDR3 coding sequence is TGTGCCAGCAGCCCCGACAGGGGCCAGCCCCAGCATTTT.

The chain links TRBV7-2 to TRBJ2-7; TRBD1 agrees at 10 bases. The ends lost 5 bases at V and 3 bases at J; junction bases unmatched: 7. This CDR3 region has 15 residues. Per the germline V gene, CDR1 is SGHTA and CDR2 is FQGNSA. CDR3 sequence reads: CASSARDRGVYEQYF. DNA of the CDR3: TGTGCCAGCAGCGCACGGGACAGGGGAGTCTACGAGCAGTACTTC.

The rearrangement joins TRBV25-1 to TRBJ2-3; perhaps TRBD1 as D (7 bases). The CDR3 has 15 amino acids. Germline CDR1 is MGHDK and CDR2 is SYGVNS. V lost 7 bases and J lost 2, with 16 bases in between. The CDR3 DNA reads TGTGCCAGCACCCCCGTGGAGGGGGCCACAGATACGCAGTATTTT. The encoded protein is CASTPVEGATDTQYF.

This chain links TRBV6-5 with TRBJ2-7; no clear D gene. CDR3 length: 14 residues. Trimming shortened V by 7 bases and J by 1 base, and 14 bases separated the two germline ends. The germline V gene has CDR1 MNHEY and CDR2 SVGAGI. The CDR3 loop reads CASTKDANSYEQYF. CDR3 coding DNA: TGTGCCAGCACCAAAGACGCGAATTCCTACGAGCAGTACTTC.

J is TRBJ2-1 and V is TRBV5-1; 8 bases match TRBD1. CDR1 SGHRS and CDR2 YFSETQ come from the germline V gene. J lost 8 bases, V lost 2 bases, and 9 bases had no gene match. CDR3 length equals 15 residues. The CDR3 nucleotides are TGCGCCAGCAGCTTCTACCCACAGACAGGGGATGAGCAGTTCTTC. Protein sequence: CASSFYPQTGDEQFF.

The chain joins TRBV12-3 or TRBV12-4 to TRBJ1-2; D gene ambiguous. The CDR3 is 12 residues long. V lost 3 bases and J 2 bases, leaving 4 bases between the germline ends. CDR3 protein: CASSLTNYGYTF. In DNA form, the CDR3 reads TGTGCCAGCAGTTTGACCAACTATGGCTACACCTTC.

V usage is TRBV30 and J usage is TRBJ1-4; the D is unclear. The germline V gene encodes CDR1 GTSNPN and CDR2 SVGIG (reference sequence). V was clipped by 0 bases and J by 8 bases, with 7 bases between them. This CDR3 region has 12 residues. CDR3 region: CAWSVWSEKLFF. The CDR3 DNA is TGTGCCTGGAGTGTCTGGTCGGAAAAACTGTTTTTT.

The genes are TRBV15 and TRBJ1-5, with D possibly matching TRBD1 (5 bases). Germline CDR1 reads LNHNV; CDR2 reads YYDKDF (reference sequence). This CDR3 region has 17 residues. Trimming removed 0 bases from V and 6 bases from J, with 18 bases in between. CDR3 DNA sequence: TGTGCCACCAGCAGAGATCCGGGACGCCTAAGGGGTCAGCCCCAGCATTTT. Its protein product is CATSRDPGRLRGQPQHF.

CDR3: CASSLGDRVAFF. The CDR3 DNA follows: TGTGCCAGCAGCTTAGGCGACAGGGTAGCTTTCTTT. The V call is TRBV11-3, the J call TRBJ1-1; 7 nucleotides agree with TRBD1. The CDR3 is made up of 12 amino acids. J lost 10 bases, V lost 1 base, and 3 bases had no gene match. Germline V lookup: CDR1 SGHNT, CDR2 YENEEA.

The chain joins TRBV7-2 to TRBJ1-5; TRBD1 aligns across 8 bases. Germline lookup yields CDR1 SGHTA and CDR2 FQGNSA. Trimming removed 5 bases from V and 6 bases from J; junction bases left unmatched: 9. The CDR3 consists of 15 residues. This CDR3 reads CASSPGGRGFQPQHF. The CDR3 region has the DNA TGTGCCAGCAGCCCAGGGGGCAGGGGATTTCAGCCCCAGCATTTT.

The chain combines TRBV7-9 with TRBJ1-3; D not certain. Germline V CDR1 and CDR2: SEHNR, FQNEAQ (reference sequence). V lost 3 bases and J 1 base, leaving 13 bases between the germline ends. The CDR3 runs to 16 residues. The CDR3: CASSFGVTVSGNTIYF. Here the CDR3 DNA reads TGTGCCAGCAGCTTTGGGGTCACCGTTTCTGGAAACACCATATATTTT.

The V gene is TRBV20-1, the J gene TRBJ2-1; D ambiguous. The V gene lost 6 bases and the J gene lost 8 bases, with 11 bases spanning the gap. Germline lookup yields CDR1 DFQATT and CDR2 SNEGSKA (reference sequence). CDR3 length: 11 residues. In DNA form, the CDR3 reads TGCAGTGCCCAAAGGGTCCATGAGCAGTTCTTC. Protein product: CSAQRVHEQFF.